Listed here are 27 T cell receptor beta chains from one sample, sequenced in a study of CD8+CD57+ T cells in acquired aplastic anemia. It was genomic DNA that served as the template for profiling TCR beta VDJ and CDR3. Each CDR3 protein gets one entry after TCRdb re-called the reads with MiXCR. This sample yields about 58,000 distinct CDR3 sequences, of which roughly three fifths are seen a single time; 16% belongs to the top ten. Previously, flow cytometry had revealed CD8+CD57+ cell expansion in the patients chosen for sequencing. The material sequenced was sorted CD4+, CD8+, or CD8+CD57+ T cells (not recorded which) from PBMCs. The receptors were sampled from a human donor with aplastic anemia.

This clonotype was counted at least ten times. CDR3 coding DNA: TGCGCCAGCAGCTGGACAGGGTTTGGCTACACCTTC. It yields the protein CASSWTGFGYTF. This chain links TRBV5-1 with TRBJ1-2; 8 bases map to TRBD1. The junction had 2 bases not matched to a gene; V was cut back by 3 bases and J by 7 bases. From germline, CDR1 is SGHRS and CDR2 YFSETQ. This CDR3 contains 12 residues.

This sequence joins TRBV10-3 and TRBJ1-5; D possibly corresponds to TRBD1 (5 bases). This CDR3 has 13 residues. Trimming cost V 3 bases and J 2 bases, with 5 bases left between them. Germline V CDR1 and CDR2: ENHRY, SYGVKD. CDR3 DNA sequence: TGTGCCATCAGTGAACAGGGCAATCAGCCCCAGCATTTT. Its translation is CAISEQGNQPQHF.

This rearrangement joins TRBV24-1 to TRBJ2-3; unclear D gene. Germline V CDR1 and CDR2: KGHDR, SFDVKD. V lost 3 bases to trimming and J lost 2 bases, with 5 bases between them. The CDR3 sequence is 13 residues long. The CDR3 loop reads CATSDPNTDTQYF. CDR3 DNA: TGTGCCACCAGTGATCCAAACACAGATACGCAGTATTTT.

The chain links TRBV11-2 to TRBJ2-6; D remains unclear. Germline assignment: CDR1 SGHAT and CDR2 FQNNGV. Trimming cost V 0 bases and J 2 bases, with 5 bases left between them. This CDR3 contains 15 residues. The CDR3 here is CASSLEGAGANVLTF. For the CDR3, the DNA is TGTGCCAGCAGCTTAGAGGGTGCTGGGGCCAACGTCCTGACTTTC.

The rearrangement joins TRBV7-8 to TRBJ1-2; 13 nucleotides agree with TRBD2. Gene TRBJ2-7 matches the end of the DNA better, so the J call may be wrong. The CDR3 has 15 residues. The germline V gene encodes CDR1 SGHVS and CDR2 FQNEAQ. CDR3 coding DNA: TGTGCCAGCAGCCGGACTAGCGGGGGATCCTACGAGCAGTACTTC. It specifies CASSRTSGGSYEQYF.

The chain's CDR3 is CASSAYRDSPLHF. The CDR3, as DNA: TGTGCCAGCAGTGCTTACAGGGACTCACCCCTCCACTTT. The chain employs TRBV12-3 or TRBV12-4 and TRBJ1-6, with D possibly TRBD1 on 6 matching bases. The CDR3 spans 13 residues. Trimming shortened V by 5 bases and J by 10 bases, and 12 bases separated the two germline ends.

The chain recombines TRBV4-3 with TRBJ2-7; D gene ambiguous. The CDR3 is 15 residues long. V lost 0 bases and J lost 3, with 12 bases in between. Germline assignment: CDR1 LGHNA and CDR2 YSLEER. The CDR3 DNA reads TGCGCCAGCAGCCAAGATTATGAGGCAGTCTACGAGCAGTACTTC. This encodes CASSQDYEAVYEQYF.

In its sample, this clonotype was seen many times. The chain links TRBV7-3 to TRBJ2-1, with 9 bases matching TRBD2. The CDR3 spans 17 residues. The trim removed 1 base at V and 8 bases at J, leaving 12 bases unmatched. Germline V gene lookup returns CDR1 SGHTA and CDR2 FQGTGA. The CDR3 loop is CASSLMQRGAPTDEQFF. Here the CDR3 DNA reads TGTGCCAGCAGCTTAATGCAGCGGGGGGCTCCCACGGATGAGCAGTTCTTC.

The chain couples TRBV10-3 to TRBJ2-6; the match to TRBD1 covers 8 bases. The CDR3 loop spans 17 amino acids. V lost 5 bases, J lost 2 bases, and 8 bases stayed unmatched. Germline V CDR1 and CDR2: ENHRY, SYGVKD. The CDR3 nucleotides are TGTGCCATCAGTCAGTTCGGGACAGGCGCTGGGGCCAACGTCCTGACTTTC. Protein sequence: CAISQFGTGAGANVLTF.

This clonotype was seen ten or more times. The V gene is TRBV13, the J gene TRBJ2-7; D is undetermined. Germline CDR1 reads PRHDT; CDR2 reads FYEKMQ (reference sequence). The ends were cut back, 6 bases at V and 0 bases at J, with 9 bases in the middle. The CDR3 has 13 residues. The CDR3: CASRARSSYEQYF. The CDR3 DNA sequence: TGTGCCAGCAGGGCGAGGAGCTCCTACGAGCAGTACTTC.

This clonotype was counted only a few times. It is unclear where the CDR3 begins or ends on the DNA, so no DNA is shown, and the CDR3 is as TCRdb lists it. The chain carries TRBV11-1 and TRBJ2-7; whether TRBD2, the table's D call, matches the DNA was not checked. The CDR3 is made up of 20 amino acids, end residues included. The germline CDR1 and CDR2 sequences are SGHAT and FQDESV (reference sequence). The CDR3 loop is CASSFYICSPVTTDRYEQYF.

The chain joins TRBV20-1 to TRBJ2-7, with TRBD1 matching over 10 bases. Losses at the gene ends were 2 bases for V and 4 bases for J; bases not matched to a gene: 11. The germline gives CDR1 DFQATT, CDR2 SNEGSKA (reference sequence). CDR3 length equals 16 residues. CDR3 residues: CSARLPRDRGLYEQYF. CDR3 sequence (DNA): TGCAGTGCTAGACTCCCCCGGGACAGGGGTCTATACGAGCAGTACTTC.

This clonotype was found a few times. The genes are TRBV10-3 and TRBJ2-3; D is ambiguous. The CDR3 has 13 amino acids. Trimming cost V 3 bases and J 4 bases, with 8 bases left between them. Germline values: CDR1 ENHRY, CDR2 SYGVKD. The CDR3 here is CAISEERPDTQYF. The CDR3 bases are TGTGCCATCAGTGAAGAACGGCCAGATACGCAGTATTTT.

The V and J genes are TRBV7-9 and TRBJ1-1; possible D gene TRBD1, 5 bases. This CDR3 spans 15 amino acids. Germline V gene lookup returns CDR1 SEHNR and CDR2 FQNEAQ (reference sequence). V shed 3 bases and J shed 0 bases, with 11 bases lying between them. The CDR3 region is CASSFWTLMNTEAFF. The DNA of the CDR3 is TGTGCCAGCAGCTTTTGGACACTCATGAACACTGAAGCTTTCTTT.

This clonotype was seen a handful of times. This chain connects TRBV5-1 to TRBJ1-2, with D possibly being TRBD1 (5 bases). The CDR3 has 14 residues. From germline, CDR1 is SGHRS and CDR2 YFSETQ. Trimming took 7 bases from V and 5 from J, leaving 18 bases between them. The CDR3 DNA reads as TGCGCCAGCCGGGAGGAAGGGGTACCATATGGCTACACCTTC. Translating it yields CASREEGVPYGYTF.

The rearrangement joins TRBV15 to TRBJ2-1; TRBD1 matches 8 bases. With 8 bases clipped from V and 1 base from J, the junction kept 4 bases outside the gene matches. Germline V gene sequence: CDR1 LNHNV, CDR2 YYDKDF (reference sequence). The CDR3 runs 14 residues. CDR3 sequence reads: CATSGGPSYNEQFF. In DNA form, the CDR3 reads TGTGCCACCTCAGGGGGCCCGTCCTACAATGAGCAGTTCTTC. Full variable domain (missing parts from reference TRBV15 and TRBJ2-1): DAMVIQNPRYQVTQFGKPVTLSCSQTLNHNVMYWYQQKSSQAPKLLFHYYDKDFNNEADTPDNFQSRRPNTSFCFLDIRSPGLGDTAMYLCATSGGPSYNEQFFGPGTRLTVL.

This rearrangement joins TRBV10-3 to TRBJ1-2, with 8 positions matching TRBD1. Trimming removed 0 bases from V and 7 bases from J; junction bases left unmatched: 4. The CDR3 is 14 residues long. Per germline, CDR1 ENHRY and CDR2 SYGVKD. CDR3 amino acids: CAISESLTGAGYTF. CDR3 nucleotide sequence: TGTGCCATCAGTGAGTCCCTGACAGGGGCTGGCTACACCTTC.

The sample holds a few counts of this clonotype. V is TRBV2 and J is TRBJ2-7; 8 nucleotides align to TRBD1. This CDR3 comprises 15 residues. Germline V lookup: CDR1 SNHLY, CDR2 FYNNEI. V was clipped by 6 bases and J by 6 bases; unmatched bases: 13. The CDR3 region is CASSRDRGSLGEQYF. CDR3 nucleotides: TGTGCCAGCAGCCGAGACAGGGGAAGCCTCGGCGAGCAGTACTTC.

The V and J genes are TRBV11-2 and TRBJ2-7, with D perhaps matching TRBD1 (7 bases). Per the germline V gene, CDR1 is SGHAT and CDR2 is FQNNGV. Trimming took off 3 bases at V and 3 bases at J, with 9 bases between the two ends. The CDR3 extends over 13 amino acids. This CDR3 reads CASSFQGGYEQYF. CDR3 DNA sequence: TGTGCCAGCAGCTTCCAGGGGGGCTACGAGCAGTACTTC.

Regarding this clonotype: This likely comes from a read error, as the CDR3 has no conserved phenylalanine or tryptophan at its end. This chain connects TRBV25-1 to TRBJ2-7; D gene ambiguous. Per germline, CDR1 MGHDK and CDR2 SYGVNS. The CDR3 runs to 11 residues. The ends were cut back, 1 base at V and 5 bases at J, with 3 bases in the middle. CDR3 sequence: CASSEFHEQYL. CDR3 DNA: TGTGCCAGCAGTGAATTCCACGAGCAGTACCTC.

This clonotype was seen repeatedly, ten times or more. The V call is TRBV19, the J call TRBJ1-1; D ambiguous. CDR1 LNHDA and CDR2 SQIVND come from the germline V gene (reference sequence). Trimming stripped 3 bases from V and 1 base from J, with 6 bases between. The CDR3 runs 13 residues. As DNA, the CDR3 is TGTGCCAGTAGTATTTCCCAGAACACTGAAGCTTTCTTT. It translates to CASSISQNTEAFF.

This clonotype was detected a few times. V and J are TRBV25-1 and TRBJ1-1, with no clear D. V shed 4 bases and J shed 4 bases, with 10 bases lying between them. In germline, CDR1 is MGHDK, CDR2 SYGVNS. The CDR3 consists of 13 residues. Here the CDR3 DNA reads TGTGCCAGCAGTGTGGGTAAGTCCACTGAAGCTTTCTTT. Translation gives CASSVGKSTEAFF. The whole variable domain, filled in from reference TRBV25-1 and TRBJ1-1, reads EADIYQTPRYLVIGTGKKITLECSQTMGHDKMYWYQQDPGMELHLIHYSYGVNSTEKGDLSSESTVSRIRTEHFPLTLESARPSHTSQYLCASSVGKSTEAFFGQGTRLTVV.

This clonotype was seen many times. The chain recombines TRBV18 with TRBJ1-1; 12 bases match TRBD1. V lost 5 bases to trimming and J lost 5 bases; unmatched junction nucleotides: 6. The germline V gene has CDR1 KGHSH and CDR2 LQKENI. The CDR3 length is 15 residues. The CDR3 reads CASSERDRGQTEAFF. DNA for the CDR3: TGTGCCAGCTCAGAAAGGGACAGGGGGCAAACTGAAGCTTTCTTT.

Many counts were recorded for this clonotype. This chain's CDR3 is CATSSGGENTGELFF. CDR3 in DNA: TGTGCCACCAGTAGCGGGGGGGAGAACACCGGGGAGCTGTTTTTT. The J gene is TRBJ2-2, the V gene TRBV24-1; the match to TRBD2 covers 10 bases. In germline, CDR1 is KGHDR, CDR2 SFDVKD. V was pared by 6 bases and J by 1 base, with 1 base of the junction left unmatched. The CDR3 is made up of 15 amino acids.

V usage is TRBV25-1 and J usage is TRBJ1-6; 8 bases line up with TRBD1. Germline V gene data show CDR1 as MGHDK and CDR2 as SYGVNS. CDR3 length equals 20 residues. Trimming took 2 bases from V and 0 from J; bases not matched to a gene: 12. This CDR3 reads CASSEGPGQAESSYNSPLHF. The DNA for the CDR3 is TGTGCCAGCAGTGAAGGTCCGGGACAGGCCGAGAGCTCCTATAATTCACCCCTCCACTTT.

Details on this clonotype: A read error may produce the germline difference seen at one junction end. The CDR3, as DNA: TGCGCCACCAGCAGAGTACAGGGCCGGAATCAGCCCCAGCATTTT. This encodes CATSRVQGRNQPQHF. The chain is built from TRBV15 and TRBJ1-5; a possible D gene is TRBD1 (6 bases). Germline V CDR1 and CDR2: LNHNV, YYDKDF (reference sequence). The CDR3 contains 15 residues.

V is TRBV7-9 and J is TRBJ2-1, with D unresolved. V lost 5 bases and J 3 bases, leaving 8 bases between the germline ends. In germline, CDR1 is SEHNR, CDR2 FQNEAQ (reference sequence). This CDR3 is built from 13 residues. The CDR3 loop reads CASSPPNYNEQFF. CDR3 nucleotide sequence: TGTGCCAGCAGCCCCCCGAACTACAATGAGCAGTTCTTC.